This entry features one TCR beta chain sequence. This entry is derived from a study of blood T cell repertoires in COVID-19. As for the study in general: PBMCs, B-cell-depleted T cells, or T cells were the source of the cDNA or gDNA that made up the material.

This CDR3 region has 12 residues. The germline V and J ends were trimmed by 7 bases and 8 bases, with 14 bases remaining between them. The germline CDR1 and CDR2 sequences are MNHEY and SMNVEV (reference sequence). In the original workflow: Using reference gene primer amplification, nucleated cell counts were estimated. Sequenced by immunoSEQ multiplex PCR; TCRdb stores in-frame clones only, minus some. That table furnishes V, J and clone size, whereas the DNA furnished D and trimming. The data show 250,000 or so clones, 85% to 90% seen once. This TCR came from a woman in her thirties or forties who had recovered from COVID-19. The genes are TRBV27 and TRBJ1-1, with D possibly matching TRBD1 (5 bases). The specimen was peripheral blood. In nucleotides, the CDR3 is TGTGCCAGCAAGAATCAGGGAATAGAAGCTTTCTTT. It yields the protein CASKNQGIEAFF.